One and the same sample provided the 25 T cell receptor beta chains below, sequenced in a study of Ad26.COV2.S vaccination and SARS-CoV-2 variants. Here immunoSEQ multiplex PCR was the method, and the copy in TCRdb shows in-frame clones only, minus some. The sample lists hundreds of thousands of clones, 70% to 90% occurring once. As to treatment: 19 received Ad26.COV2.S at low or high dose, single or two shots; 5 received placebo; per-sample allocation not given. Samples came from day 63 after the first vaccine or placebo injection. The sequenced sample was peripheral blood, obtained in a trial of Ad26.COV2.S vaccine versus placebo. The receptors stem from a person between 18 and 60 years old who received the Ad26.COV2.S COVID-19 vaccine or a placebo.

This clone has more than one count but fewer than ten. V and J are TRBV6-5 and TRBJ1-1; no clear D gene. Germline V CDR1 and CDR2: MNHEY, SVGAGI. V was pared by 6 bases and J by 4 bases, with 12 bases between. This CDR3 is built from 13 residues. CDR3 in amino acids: CASRAPTTTEAFF. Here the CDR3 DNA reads TGTGCCAGCAGGGCGCCTACTACCACTGAAGCTTTCTTT.

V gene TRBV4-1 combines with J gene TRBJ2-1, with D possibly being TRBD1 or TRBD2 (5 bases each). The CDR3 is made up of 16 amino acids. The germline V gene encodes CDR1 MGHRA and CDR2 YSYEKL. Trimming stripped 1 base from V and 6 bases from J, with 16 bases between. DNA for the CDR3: TGCGCCAGCAGCCAAGGTGGGACCGTCTTACCCAATGAGCAGTTCTTC. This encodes CASSQGGTVLPNEQFF.

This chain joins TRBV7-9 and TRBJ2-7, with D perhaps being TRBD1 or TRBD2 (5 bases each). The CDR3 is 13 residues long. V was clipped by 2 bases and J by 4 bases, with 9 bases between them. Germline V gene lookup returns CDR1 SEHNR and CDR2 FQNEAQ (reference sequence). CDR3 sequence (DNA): TGTGCCAGCAGCTTAACCGGGGCATACGAGCAGTACTTC. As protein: CASSLTGAYEQYF.

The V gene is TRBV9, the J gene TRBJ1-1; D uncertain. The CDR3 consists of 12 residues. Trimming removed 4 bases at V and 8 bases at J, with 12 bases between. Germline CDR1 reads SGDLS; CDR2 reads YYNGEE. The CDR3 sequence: CASSRGHSEAFF. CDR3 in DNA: TGTGCCAGCAGCCGGGGTCATTCCGAAGCTTTCTTT.

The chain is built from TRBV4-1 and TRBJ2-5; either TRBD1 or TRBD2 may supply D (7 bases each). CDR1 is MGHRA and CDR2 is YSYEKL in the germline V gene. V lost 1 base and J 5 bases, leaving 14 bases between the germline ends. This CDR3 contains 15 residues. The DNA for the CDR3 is TGCGCCAGCAGCCAAGGGGGAGGGGGCTTGGAGACCCAGTACTTC. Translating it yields CASSQGGGGLETQYF.

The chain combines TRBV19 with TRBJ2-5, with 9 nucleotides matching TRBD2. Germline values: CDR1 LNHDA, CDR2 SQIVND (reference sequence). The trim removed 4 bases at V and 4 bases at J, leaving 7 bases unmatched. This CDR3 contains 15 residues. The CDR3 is CASSSPRREGETQYF. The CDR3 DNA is TGTGCCAGTAGTAGTCCAAGGCGGGAGGGAGAGACCCAGTACTTC.

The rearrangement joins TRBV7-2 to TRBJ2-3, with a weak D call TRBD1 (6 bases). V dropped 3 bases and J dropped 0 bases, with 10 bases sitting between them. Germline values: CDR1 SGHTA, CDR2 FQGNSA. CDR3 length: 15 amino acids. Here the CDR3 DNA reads TGTGCCAGCAGCTTCACAGGGTCTAGCACAGATACGCAGTATTTT. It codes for CASSFTGSSTDTQYF.

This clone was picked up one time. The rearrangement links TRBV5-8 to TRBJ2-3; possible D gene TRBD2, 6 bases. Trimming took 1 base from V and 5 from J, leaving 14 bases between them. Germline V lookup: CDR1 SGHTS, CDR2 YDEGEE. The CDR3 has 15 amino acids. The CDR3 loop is CASSLYAGGRDTQYF. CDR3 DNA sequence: TGTGCCAGCAGCTTGTATGCCGGGGGAAGAGATACGCAGTATTTT.

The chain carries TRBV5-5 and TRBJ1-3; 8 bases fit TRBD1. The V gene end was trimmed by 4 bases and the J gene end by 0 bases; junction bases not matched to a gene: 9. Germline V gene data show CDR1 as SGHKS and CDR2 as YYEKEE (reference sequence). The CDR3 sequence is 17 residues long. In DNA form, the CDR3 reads TGTGCCAGCAGCCCTAGACAGGGGCCTTACTCTGGAAACACCATATATTTT. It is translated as CASSPRQGPYSGNTIYF.

The CDR3 loop reads CASSQAGAGGFYNEQFF. DNA for the CDR3: TGTGCCAGCAGCCAAGCCGGCGCGGGAGGGTTCTACAATGAGCAGTTCTTC. V is TRBV14 and J is TRBJ2-1; 9 nucleotides line up with TRBD2. Germline CDR1 and CDR2: SGHDN and FVKESK. The CDR3 length is 17 residues. With V trimmed by 1 base and J by 3 bases, 7 bases remained unmatched.

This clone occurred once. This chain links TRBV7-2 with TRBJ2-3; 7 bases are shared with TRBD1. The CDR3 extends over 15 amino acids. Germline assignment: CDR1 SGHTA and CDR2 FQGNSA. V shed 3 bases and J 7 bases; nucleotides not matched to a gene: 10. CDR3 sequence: CASSLGQSLSHTQYF. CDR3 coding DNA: TGTGCCAGCAGCTTGGGACAGTCTTTGTCCCATACGCAGTATTTT. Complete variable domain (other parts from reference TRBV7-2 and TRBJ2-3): GAGVSQSPSNKVTEKGKDVELRCDPISGHTALYWYRQSLGQGLEFLIYFQGNSAPDKSGLPSDRFSAERTGGSVSTLTIQRTQQEDSAVYLCASSLGQSLSHTQYFGPGTRLTVL.

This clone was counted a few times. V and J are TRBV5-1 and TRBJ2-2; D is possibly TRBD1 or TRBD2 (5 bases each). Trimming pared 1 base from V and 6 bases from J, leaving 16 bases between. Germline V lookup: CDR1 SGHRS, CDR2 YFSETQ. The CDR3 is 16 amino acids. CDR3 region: CASSLLEGGAAGELFF. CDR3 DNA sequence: TGCGCCAGCAGCTTGTTAGAGGGTGGGGCTGCCGGGGAGCTGTTTTTT. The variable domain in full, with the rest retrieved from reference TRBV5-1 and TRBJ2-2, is KAGVTQTPRYLIKTRGQQVTLSCSPISGHRSVSWYQQTPGQGLQFLFEYFSETQRNKGNFPGRFSGRQFSNSRSEMNVSTLELGDSALYLCASSLLEGGAAGELFFGEGSRLTVL.

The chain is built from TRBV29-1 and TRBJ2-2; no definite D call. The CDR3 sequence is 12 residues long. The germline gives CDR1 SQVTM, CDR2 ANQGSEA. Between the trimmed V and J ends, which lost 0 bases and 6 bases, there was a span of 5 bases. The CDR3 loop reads CSVEEVAGELFF. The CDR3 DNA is TGCAGCGTTGAAGAGGTGGCCGGGGAGCTGTTTTTT.

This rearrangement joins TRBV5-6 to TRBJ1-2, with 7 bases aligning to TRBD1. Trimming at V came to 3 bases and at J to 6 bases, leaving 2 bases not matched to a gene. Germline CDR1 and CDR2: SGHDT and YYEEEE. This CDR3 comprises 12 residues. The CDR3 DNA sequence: TGTGCCAGCAGCTACCAGGGGGATGGCTACACCTTC. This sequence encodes CASSYQGDGYTF.

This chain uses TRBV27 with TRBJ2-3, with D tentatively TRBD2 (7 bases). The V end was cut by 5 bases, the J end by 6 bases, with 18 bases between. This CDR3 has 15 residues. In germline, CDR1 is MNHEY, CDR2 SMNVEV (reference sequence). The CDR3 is CASSPRGGAPDTQYF. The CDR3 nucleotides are TGTGCCAGCAGTCCCCGCGGGGGCGCCCCCGATACGCAGTATTTT.

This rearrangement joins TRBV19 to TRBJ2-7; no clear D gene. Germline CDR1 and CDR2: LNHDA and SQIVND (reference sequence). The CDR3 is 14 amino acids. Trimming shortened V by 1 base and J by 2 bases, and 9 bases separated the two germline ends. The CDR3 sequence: CASSIVGSTYEQYF. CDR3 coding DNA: TGTGCCAGTAGTATAGTCGGCAGCACCTACGAGCAGTACTTC.

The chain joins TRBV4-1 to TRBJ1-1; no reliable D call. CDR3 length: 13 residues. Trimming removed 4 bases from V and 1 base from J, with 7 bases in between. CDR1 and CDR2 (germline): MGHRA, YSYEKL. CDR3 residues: CASSREKNTEAFF. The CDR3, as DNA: TGCGCCAGCAGCCGGGAGAAGAACACTGAAGCTTTCTTT.

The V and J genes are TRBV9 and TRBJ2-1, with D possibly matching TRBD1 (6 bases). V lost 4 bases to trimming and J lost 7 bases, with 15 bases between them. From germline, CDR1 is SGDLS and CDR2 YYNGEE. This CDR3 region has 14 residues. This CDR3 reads CASSSRDIMNEQFF. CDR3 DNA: TGTGCCAGCAGCTCCCGGGACATTATGAATGAGCAGTTCTTC.

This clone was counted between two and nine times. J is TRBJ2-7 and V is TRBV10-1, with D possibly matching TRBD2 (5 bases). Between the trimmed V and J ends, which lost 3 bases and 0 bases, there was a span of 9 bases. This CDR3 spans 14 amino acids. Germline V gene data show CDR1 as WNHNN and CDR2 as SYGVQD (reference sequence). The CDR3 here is CASSESGSSYEQYF. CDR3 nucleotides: TGCGCCAGCAGTGAAAGCGGTAGCTCCTACGAGCAGTACTTC.

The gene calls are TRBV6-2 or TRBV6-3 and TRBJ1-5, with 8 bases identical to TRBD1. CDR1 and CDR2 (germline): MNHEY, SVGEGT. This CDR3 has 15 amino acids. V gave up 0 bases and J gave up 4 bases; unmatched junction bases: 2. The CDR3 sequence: CASSYSGTGNQPQHF. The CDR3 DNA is TGTGCCAGCAGTTACTCGGGGACAGGAAATCAGCCCCAGCATTTT.

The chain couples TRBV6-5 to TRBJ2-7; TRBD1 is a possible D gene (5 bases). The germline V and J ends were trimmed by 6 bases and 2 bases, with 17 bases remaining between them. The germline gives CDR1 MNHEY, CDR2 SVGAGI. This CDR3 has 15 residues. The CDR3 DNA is TGTGCCAGCAGAGCTCAGGGTGTAATCGCCTACGAGCAGTACTTC. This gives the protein CASRAQGVIAYEQYF.

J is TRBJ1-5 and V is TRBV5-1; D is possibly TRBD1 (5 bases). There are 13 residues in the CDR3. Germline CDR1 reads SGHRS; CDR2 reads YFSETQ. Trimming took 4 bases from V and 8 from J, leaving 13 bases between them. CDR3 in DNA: TGCGCCAGCAGCGGAGGGTTGGGGGAGCCCCAGCATTTT. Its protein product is CASSGGLGEPQHF.

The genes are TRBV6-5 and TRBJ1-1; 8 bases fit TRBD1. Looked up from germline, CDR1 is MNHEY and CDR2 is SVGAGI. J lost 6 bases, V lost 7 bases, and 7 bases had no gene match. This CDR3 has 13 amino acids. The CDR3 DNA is TGTGCCAGCATCCTCACAGGGGGACCTGAAGCTTTCTTT. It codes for CASILTGGPEAFF.

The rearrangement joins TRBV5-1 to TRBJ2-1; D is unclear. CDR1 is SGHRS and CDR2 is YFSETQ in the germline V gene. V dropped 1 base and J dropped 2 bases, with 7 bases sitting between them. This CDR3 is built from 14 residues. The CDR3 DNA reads TGCGCCAGCAGCTTGAGTAGTGCCTACAATGAGCAGTTCTTC. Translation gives CASSLSSAYNEQFF.

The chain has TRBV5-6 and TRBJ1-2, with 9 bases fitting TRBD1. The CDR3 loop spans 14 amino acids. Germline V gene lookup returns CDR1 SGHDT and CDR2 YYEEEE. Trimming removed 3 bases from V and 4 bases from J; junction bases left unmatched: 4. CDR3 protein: CASSWGTGSYGYTF. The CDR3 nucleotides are TGTGCCAGCAGCTGGGGGACAGGGTCCTATGGCTACACCTTC.